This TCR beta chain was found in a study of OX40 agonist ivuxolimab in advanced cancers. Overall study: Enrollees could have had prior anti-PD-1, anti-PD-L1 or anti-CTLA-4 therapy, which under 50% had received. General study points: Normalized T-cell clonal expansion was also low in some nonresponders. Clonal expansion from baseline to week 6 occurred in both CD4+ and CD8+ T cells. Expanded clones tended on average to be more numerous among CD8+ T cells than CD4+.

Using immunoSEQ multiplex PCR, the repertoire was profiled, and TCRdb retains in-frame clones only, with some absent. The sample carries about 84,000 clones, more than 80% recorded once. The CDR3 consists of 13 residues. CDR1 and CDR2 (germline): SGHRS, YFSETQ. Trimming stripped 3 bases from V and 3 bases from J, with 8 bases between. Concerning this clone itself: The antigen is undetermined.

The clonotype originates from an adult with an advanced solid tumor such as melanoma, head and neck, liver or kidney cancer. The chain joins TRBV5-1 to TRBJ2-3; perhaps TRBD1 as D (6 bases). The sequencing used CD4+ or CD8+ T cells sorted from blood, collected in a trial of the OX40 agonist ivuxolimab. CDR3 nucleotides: TGCGCCAGCAGCTACAGGGATACAGATACGCAGTATTTT. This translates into CASSYRDTDTQYF.